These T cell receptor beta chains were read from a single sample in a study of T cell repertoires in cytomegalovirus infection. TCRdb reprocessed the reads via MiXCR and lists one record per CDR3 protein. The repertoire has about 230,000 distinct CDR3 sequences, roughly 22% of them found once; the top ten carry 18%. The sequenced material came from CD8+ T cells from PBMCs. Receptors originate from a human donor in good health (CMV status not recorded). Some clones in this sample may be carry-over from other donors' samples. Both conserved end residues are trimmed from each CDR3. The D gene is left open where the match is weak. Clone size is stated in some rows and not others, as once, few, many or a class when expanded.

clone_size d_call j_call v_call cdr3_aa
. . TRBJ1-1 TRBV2 ASRTGLEAF
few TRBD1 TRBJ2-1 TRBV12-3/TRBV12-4 ASSSWTGSYNEQF
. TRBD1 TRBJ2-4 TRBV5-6 ASSFGTGVHGIQY
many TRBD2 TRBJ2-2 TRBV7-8 ASRFRTGTRSTGELF
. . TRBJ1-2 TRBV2 ATGTPTSGYT
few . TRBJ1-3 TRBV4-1 ASSQDQGSTISGNTIY
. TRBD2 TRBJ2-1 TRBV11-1 VSSPPGTSSEQF
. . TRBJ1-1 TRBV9 ASSSRWGDTEAF
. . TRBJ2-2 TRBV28 ASSRLTNTGELF
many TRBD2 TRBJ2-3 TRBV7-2 ASSVSILAGGTSTDTQY
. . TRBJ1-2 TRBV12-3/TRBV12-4 ASSLSGIYGYT
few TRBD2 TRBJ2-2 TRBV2 ASSPAWLAESTGELF